A single sample is the source of the 17 T cell receptor beta chains below, sequenced in a study of T-cell memory formation after mild COVID-19. TCRdb reprocessed the 5' RACE reads via MiXCR and lists one record per CDR3 protein. The table has about 360,000 distinct CDR3 sequences, approximately 13% seen once. The specimen was PBMCs or a T cell subset sorted from them (not recorded which). These receptors were collected from a man aged 18 to 30 who had mild COVID-19 (a few samples of this study predate the infection). Cell type and time point are not known.

This rearrangement joins TRBV20-1 to TRBJ2-1; unclear D gene. Trimming left V 3 bases short and J 0 bases short, with 18 bases between. Germline V CDR1 and CDR2: DFQATT, SNEGSKA (reference sequence). The CDR3 sequence is 17 residues long. CDR3 nucleotides: TGCAGTGCTAGGAATCCTCCGACTCCGAGCTCCTACAATGAGCAGTTCTTC. Amino acid sequence: CSARNPPTPSSYNEQFF.

The DNA of the CDR3 is TGCAGTGCGGGTCCGTATAATTCACCCCTCCACTTT. Its translation: CSAGPYNSPLHF. The chain couples TRBV20-1 to TRBJ1-6, with D unresolved. Germline V gives CDR1 DFQATT, CDR2 SNEGSKA (reference sequence). The CDR3 is 12 residues long. V was cut by 6 bases and J by 4 bases, with 7 bases left in between.

V is TRBV28 and J is TRBJ2-7, with 7 positions matching TRBD1. With 6 bases clipped from V and 4 bases from J, the junction kept 9 bases outside the gene matches. The CDR3 length is 14 residues. CDR1 and CDR2 from the germline V gene are MDHEN and SYDVKM. CDR3 residues: CASSNVGTDYEQYV. The CDR3 DNA reads as TGTGCCAGCAGCAACGTCGGGACAGATTACGAGCAGTACGTC.

The chain recombines TRBV7-6 with TRBJ2-2, with D unresolved. Trimming pared 3 bases from V and 1 base from J, leaving 12 bases between. The CDR3 runs to 16 residues. Looked up from germline, CDR1 is SGHVS and CDR2 is FNYEAQ. The CDR3 region is CASSLLITENTGELFF. In DNA, the CDR3 is TGTGCCAGCAGCTTGTTGATCACAGAGAACACCGGGGAGCTGTTTTTT.

This clonotype appeared a few times. This sequence joins TRBV7-2 and TRBJ2-5; D is possibly TRBD1 (5 bases). The germline CDR1 and CDR2 sequences are SGHTA and FQGNSA. The V end was cut by 3 bases, the J end by 1 base, with 9 bases between. This CDR3 region has 14 residues. The CDR3 DNA reads as TGTGCCAGCAGCTTCGACAGACGCCAAGAGACCCAGTACTTC. It codes for CASSFDRRQETQYF.

The chain couples TRBV10-3 to TRBJ1-3, with D hard to call. The CDR3 sequence is 16 residues long. V gave up 1 base and J gave up 0 bases, with 10 bases separating them. CDR1 is ENHRY, CDR2 SYGVKD, per germline. The CDR3 sequence: CAISELPGVSGNTIYF. For the CDR3, the DNA is TGTGCCATCAGTGAGTTACCGGGAGTCTCTGGAAACACCATATATTTT.

This sequence joins TRBV20-1 and TRBJ2-3; 7 bases line up with TRBD2. Germline CDR1 is DFQATT and CDR2 is SNEGSKA (reference sequence). Unmatched junction bases numbered 6, after V lost 0 bases and J lost 3 bases. CDR3 length: 15 residues. The CDR3, as DNA: TGCAGTGCTAGAGATCGGCTAGCGGCGACAGATACGCAGTATTTT. Its translation: CSARDRLAATDTQYF.

This clonotype turned up a few times. The J gene is TRBJ2-3, the V gene TRBV6-2 or TRBV6-3, with 9 nucleotides matching TRBD2. After removal of 2 bases from V and 10 bases from J, the junction contained 7 bases not matched to a gene. The CDR3 totals 14 residues. Germline CDR1 MNHEY, CDR2 SVGEGT. The CDR3 sequence is CASSYGTSFAAQYF. In DNA, the CDR3 is TGTGCCAGCAGTTACGGGACTAGCTTCGCGGCGCAGTATTTT.

The sample holds many counts of this clonotype. The chain recombines TRBV4-1 with TRBJ2-7; D is perhaps TRBD1 (6 bases). The germline V and J ends were trimmed by 5 bases and 11 bases, with 16 bases remaining between them. The germline gives CDR1 MGHRA, CDR2 YSYEKL. This CDR3 is built from 12 residues. Here the CDR3 reads CASSKGGLSKYF. DNA of the CDR3: TGCGCCAGCAGCAAAGGGGGTCTTAGCAAGTACTTC.

This clonotype appeared a few times. The chain links TRBV11-2 to TRBJ1-1; unclear D gene. CDR3 length: 14 residues. CDR1 and CDR2 from the germline V gene are SGHAT and FQNNGV. V dropped 3 bases and J dropped 0 bases, with 8 bases sitting between them. This CDR3 reads CASSFRMMNTEAFF. The CDR3 coding sequence is TGTGCCAGCAGCTTCAGGATGATGAACACTGAAGCTTTCTTT.

This clonotype occurred a few times. The chain joins TRBV7-9 to TRBJ2-2; no definite D call. Deletions cut 6 bases from V and 0 bases from J, with 8 bases between. The length of the CDR3 is 14 residues. Per germline, CDR1 SEHNR and CDR2 FQNEAQ (reference sequence). CDR3 amino acids: CASRDTSNTGELFF. The CDR3 DNA sequence: TGTGCCAGCAGAGACACTTCGAACACCGGGGAGCTGTTTTTT.

This clonotype was seen at least ten times. The rearrangement links TRBV7-3 to TRBJ2-3; 8 bases are shared with TRBD2. Germline values: CDR1 SGHTA, CDR2 FQGTGA. The CDR3 is 15 amino acids. V lost 5 bases and J lost 5; bases outside the gene matches: 9. CDR3 DNA: TGTGCCAGCAGCGGATTCTTAGCGGGGCAAGATACGCAGTATTTT. This encodes CASSGFLAGQDTQYF. Full variable domain (missing parts from reference TRBV7-3 and TRBJ2-3): GAGVSQTPSNKVTEKGKYVELRCDPISGHTALYWYRQSLGQGPEFLIYFQGTGAADDSGLPNDRFFAVRPEGSVSTLKIQRTERGDSAVYLCASSGFLAGQDTQYFGPGTRLTVL.

In this sample, this clonotype turned up a few times. The J gene is TRBJ1-5, the V gene TRBV28; maybe TRBD1 (6 bases). Between the trimmed V and J ends, which lost 6 bases and 5 bases, there was a span of 17 bases. Germline V gives CDR1 MDHEN, CDR2 SYDVKM. This CDR3 is 15 amino acids long. CDR3 amino acids: CASSLGGPGYQPQHF. CDR3 DNA: TGTGCCAGCAGCCTAGGGGGGCCCGGCTATCAGCCCCAGCATTTT.

This clonotype came up a few times. The chain joins TRBV27 to TRBJ1-4; 11 nucleotides align to TRBD1. J was trimmed by 6 bases and V by 5 bases; bases with no gene match: 5. Germline V gene data show CDR1 as MNHEY and CDR2 as SMNVEV (reference sequence). The CDR3 sequence is 15 residues long. The CDR3 nucleotides are TGTGCCAGCAGTCTGTGGGGACAGGGGGATGAAAAACTGTTTTTT. This gives the protein CASSLWGQGDEKLFF. Full variable domain (remainder filled in from reference TRBV27 and TRBJ1-4): EAQVTQNPRYLITVTGKKLTVTCSQNMNHEYMSWYRQDPGLGLRQIYYSMNVEVTDKGDVPEGYKVSRKEKRNFPLILESPSPNQTSLYFCASSLWGQGDEKLFFGSGTQLSVL.

This clonotype occurred a few times. V is TRBV4-3 and J is TRBJ2-3, with a weak D call TRBD1 (5 bases). In germline, CDR1 is LGHNA, CDR2 YSLEER. The CDR3 has 16 amino acids. Trimming shortened V by 3 bases and J by 2 bases, and 15 bases separated the two germline ends. The CDR3 bases are TGCGCCAGCAGCCAGGCAGCTTCAGGGCCCACAGATACGCAGTATTTT. Amino acids: CASSQAASGPTDTQYF.

This clonotype was seen more than once but under ten times. The chain is built from TRBV6-5 and TRBJ2-7; D remains unclear. The germline gives CDR1 MNHEY, CDR2 SVGAGI. The CDR3 covers 13 residues. Trimming took 2 bases from V and 5 from J, leaving 10 bases between them. The CDR3 here is CASSYNREHEQYV. For the CDR3, the DNA is TGTGCCAGCAGTTACAACCGAGAGCACGAGCAGTACGTC.

This clonotype was seen a few times. The chain uses TRBV2 and TRBJ1-4, with D hard to call. Germline assignment: CDR1 SNHLY and CDR2 FYNNEI. This CDR3 has 16 amino acids. V lost 0 bases and J 8 bases, leaving 16 bases between the germline ends. The CDR3 loop reads CASSEAPEGYGEKLFF. In DNA form, the CDR3 reads TGTGCCAGCAGTGAAGCGCCAGAGGGATATGGAGAAAAACTGTTTTTT.